Each of the 17 T cell receptor beta chains below was sequenced from the same sample in a study of shared clonotypes between healthy human individuals. Assay: immunoSEQ multiplex PCR; the TCRdb copy retains only in-frame clones and omits some. The repertoire has about 2,500,000 clones, 90% to 95% of them found once; the top ten carry around 0.14%. Material: naive CD4+ T cells sorted from blood. Subset reported: CD45RA+ positively selected. All receptors come from a young man in good health.

The chain recombines TRBV6-5 with TRBJ1-3; D call uncertain. The V and J ends lost 5 bases and 0 bases respectively, with 11 bases between them. The CDR3 runs to 15 residues. Germline CDR1 and CDR2: MNHEY and SVGAGI. DNA for the CDR3: TGTGCCAGCAGTAGAGGGTTCGACTCTGGAAACACCATATATTTT. It yields the protein CASSRGFDSGNTIYF.

The V and J genes are TRBV7-6 and TRBJ1-5; D unclear. This CDR3 region has 14 residues. The germline V and J ends were trimmed by 5 bases and 0 bases, with 8 bases remaining between them. Germline V gene sequence: CDR1 SGHVS, CDR2 FNYEAQ. The chain's CDR3 is CASSPTDSNQPQHF. CDR3 bases: TGTGCCAGCAGCCCAACAGATAGCAATCAGCCCCAGCATTTT.

This clone appeared a single time. The J gene is TRBJ2-7, the V gene TRBV7-8, with TRBD2 matching over 9 bases. The germline V gene has CDR1 SGHVS and CDR2 FQNEAQ. Losses at the gene ends were 5 bases for V and 7 bases for J; bases not matched to a gene: 15. CDR3 length equals 16 residues. CDR3: CASSGRQGSGRREQYF. In DNA form, the CDR3 reads TGTGCCAGCAGCGGCAGGCAGGGTAGCGGGAGAAGGGAGCAGTACTTC. The complete variable domain, with remaining parts taken from reference TRBV7-8 and TRBJ2-7, reads GAGVSQSPRYKVAKRGQDVALRCDPISGHVSLFWYQQALGQGPEFLTYFQNEAQLDKSGLPSDRFFAERPEGSVSTLKIQRTQQEDSAVYLCASSGRQGSGRREQYFGPGTRLTVT.

As regards this clone: Other DNA sequences in the sample encode the same CDR3. The chain uses TRBV6-5 and TRBJ2-7; no clear D gene. The V end lost 0 bases, the J end lost 0 bases, and 6 bases lay between the germline ends. This CDR3 has 14 amino acids. From germline, CDR1 is MNHEY and CDR2 SVGAGI. The chain's CDR3 is CASSYSPDSYEQYF. CDR3 nucleotides: TGTGCCAGCAGTTACTCGCCGGACTCCTACGAGCAGTACTTC.

With regard to this clone: The same CDR3 also results from other DNA sequences found in this sample. This sequence joins TRBV5-1 and TRBJ1-1; TRBD1 might be the D (5 bases). Germline values: CDR1 SGHRS, CDR2 YFSETQ. Between the trimmed V and J ends, which lost 2 bases and 0 bases, there was a span of 8 bases. CDR3 length equals 14 residues. CDR3 region: CASSFGGLNTEAFF. The CDR3 DNA is TGCGCCAGCAGCTTTGGGGGATTGAACACTGAAGCTTTCTTT.

The chain has TRBV6-1 and TRBJ1-3; D is ambiguous. Trimming cost V 3 bases and J 4 bases, with 10 bases left between them. The V gene's germline CDR1 is MNHNS and CDR2 SASEGT. The CDR3 loop spans 14 amino acids. The CDR3 region has the DNA TGTGCCAGCAGTGATCGAGGGTACGGAAACACCATATATTTT. Amino acid sequence: CASSDRGYGNTIYF.

The V and J genes are TRBV7-3 and TRBJ1-2, with D perhaps matching TRBD1 (5 bases). This CDR3 region has 14 residues. V lost 2 bases and J 7 bases, leaving 14 bases between the germline ends. Germline loops: CDR1 SGHTA, CDR2 FQGTGA. In DNA form, the CDR3 reads TGTGCCAGCAGCTTAGGTCCCCAGGGTCTTGGCTACACCTTC. The encoded protein is CASSLGPQGLGYTF.

V is TRBV19 and J is TRBJ1-1, with D uncertain. The V end was cut by 5 bases, the J end by 0 bases, with 19 bases between. Germline assignment: CDR1 LNHDA and CDR2 SQIVND (reference sequence). The CDR3 sequence is 17 residues long. CDR3 nucleotides: TGTGCCAGTAGTGGAGGCCCCCAGGCAAGGATGAACACTGAAGCTTTCTTT. Translated, it gives CASSGGPQARMNTEAFF.

V gene TRBV6-6 combines with J gene TRBJ1-3; maybe TRBD1 (5 bases). This CDR3 has 15 residues. Germline-derived CDR1 and CDR2 are MNHNY and SVGAGI (reference sequence). V lost 0 bases, J lost 6 bases, and 12 bases lay in between. This chain's CDR3 is CASSYSGLGENTIYF. Written as DNA, the CDR3 is TGTGCCAGCAGTTACTCGGGTCTGGGGGAAAACACCATATATTTT.

The chain employs TRBV28 and TRBJ1-6; no reliable D call. CDR3 length equals 13 residues. Between the trimmed V and J ends, which lost 8 bases and 5 bases, there was a span of 10 bases. In germline, CDR1 is MDHEN, CDR2 SYDVKM. The CDR3 DNA is TGTGCCAGCCTGGGAGAGAATAATTCACCCCTCCACTTT. Residues: CASLGENNSPLHF.

The chain employs TRBV14 and TRBJ2-7; 10 bases match TRBD1. Germline lookup yields CDR1 SGHDN and CDR2 FVKESK. V lost 4 bases and J lost 6; bases outside the gene matches: 9. The CDR3 spans 15 residues. The CDR3 DNA reads as TGTGCCAGCAGCCGGCCGGGACAGGGGATCGGCGAGCAGTACTTC. This encodes CASSRPGQGIGEQYF.

V gene TRBV5-6 combines with J gene TRBJ1-2; unclear D gene. The CDR3 is made up of 15 amino acids. Germline loops: CDR1 SGHDT, CDR2 YYEEEE. Trimming cost V 1 base and J 3 bases, with 13 bases left between them. The CDR3, as DNA: TGTGCCAGCAGCTTGTTCGGCAGCGCCGACTATGGCTACACCTTC. Amino acids: CASSLFGSADYGYTF. Full variable domain (missing parts from reference TRBV5-6 and TRBJ1-2): DAGVTQSPTHLIKTRGQQVTLRCSPKSGHDTVSWYQQALGQGPQFIFQYYEEEERQRGNFPDRFSGHQFPNYSSELNVNALLLGDSALYLCASSLFGSADYGYTFGSGTRLTVV.

The chain is built from TRBV4-3 and TRBJ1-5, with D maybe TRBD1 (5 bases). The CDR3 extends over 16 amino acids. Germline lookup yields CDR1 LGHNA and CDR2 YSLEER. V lost 1 base to trimming and J lost 0 bases, with 10 bases between them. CDR3: CASSQGPGYSNQPQHF. DNA for the CDR3: TGCGCCAGCAGCCAAGGCCCAGGGTATAGCAATCAGCCCCAGCATTTT.

This chain joins TRBV5-1 and TRBJ2-5; 7 bases match TRBD1. CDR1 is SGHRS and CDR2 is YFSETQ in the germline V gene. The CDR3 extends over 15 amino acids. The V segment lost 2 bases and the J segment 2 bases; nucleotides outside the gene matches: 6. CDR3 DNA sequence: TGCGCCAGCAGCTTAATTCCGGGACAGCAAGAGACCCAGTACTTC. Encoded protein: CASSLIPGQQETQYF.

The chain joins TRBV20-1 to TRBJ1-2; tentative D call: TRBD1 (5 bases). Germline CDR1 reads DFQATT; CDR2 reads SNEGSKA (reference sequence). The CDR3 extends over 11 amino acids. V was clipped by 5 bases and J by 4 bases, with 8 bases between them. The CDR3: CSAGGVYGYTF. The CDR3 bases are TGCAGTGCTGGGGGGGTCTATGGCTACACCTTC.

With regard to this clone: The identical CDR3 is also encoded by other nucleotide sequences in the sample. The chain has TRBV5-6 and TRBJ1-5, with a weak D call TRBD1 (5 bases). Germline V CDR1 and CDR2: SGHDT, YYEEEE. The CDR3 has 15 amino acids. Trimming pared 1 base from V and 7 bases from J, leaving 15 bases between. CDR3 coding DNA: TGTGCCAGCAGCTTGCGAGGGACGGGGGGACAGCCCCAGCATTTT. It encodes CASSLRGTGGQPQHF.

This clone appeared once. The J gene is TRBJ1-5, the V gene TRBV13, with 9 bases lining up with TRBD1. Per germline, CDR1 PRHDT and CDR2 FYEKMQ (reference sequence). V lost 5 bases and J lost 6; bases outside the gene matches: 5. The CDR3 loop spans 14 amino acids. In nucleotides, the CDR3 is TGTGCCAGCAGCAAGGGACAGGGCGGTCAGCCCCAGCATTTT. Encoded protein: CASSKGQGGQPQHF. Full variable domain (outside the CDR3, taken from reference TRBV13 and TRBJ1-5): AAGVIQSPRHLIKEKRETATLKCYPIPRHDTVYWYQQGPGQDPQFLISFYEKMQSDKGSIPDRFSAQQFSDYHSELNMSSLELGDSALYFCASSKGQGGQPQHFGDGTRLSIL.